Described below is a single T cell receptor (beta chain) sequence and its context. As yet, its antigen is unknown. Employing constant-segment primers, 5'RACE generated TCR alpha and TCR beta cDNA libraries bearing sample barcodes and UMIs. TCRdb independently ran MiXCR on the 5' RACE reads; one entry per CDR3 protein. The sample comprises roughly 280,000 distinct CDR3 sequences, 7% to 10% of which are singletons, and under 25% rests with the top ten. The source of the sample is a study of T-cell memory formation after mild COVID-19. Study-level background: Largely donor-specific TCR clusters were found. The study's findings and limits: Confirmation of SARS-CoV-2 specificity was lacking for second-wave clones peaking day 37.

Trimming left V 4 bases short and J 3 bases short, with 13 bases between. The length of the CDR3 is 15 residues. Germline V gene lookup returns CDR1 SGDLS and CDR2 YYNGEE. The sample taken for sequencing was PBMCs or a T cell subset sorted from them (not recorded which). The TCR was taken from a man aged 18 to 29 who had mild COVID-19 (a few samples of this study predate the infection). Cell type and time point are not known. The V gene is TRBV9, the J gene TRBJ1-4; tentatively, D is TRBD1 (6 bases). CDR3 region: CASSFRGFPNEKLFF. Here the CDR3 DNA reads TGTGCCAGCAGCTTCAGGGGTTTCCCTAATGAAAAACTGTTTTTT.